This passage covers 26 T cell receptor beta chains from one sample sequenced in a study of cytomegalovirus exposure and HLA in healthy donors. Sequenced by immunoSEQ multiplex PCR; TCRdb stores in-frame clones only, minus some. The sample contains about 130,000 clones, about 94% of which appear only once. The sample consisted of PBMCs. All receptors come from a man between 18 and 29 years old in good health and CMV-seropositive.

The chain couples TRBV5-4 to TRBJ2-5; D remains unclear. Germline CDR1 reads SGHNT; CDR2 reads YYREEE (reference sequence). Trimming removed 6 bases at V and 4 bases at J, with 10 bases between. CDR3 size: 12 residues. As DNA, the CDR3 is TGTGCCAGCAAGAATATCGGAGAGACCCAGTACTTC. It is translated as CASKNIGETQYF.

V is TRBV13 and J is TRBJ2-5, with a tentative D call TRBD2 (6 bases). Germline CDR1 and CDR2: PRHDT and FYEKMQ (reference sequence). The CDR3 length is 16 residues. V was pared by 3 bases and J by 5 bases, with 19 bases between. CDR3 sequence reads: CASSLGLGGGGETQYF. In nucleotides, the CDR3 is TGTGCCAGCAGCTTGGGCCTGGGAGGAGGAGGCGAGACCCAGTACTTC.

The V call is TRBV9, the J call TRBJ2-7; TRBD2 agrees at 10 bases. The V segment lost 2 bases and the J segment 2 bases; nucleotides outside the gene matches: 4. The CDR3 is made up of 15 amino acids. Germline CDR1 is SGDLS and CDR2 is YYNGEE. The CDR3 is CASSVELAGPYEQYF. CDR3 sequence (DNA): TGTGCCAGCAGCGTGGAACTAGCGGGACCCTACGAGCAGTACTTC.

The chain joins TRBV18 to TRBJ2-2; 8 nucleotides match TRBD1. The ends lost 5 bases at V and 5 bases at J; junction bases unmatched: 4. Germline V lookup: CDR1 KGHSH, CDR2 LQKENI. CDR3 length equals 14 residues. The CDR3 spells CASSATGATGELFF. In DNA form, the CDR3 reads TGTGCCAGCTCAGCGACAGGGGCAACCGGGGAGCTGTTTTTT. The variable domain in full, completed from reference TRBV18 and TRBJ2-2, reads NAGVMQNPRHLVRRRGQEARLRCSPMKGHSHVYWYRQLPEEGLKFMVYLQKENIIDESGMPKERFSAEFPKEGPSILRIQQVVRGDSAAYFCASSATGATGELFFGEGSRLTVL.

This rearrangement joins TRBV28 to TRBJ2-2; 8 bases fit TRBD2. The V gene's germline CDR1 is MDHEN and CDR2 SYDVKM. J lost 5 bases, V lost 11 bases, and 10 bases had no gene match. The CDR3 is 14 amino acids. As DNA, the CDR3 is TGTGCCGGACGGGCGGGAGGAGGGACCGGGGAGCTGTTTTTT. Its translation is CAGRAGGGTGELFF. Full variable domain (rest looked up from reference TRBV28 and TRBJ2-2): DVKVTQSSRYLVKRTGEKVFLECVQDMDHENMFWYRQDPGLGLRLIYFSYDVKMKEKGDIPEGYSVSREKKERFSLILESASTNQTSMYLCAGRAGGGTGELFFGEGSRLTVL.

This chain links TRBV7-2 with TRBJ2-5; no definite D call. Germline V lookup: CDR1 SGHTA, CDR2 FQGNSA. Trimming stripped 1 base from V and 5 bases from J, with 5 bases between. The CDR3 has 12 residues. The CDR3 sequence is CASSLDLETQYF. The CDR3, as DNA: TGTGCCAGCAGCTTAGATCTTGAGACCCAGTACTTC.

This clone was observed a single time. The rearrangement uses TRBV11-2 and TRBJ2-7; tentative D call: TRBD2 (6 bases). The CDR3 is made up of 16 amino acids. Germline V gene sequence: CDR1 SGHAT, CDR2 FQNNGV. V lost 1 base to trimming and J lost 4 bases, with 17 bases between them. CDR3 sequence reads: CASSLAPPGVGYEQYF. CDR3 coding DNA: TGTGCCAGCAGCTTAGCCCCTCCGGGGGTGGGATACGAGCAGTACTTC.

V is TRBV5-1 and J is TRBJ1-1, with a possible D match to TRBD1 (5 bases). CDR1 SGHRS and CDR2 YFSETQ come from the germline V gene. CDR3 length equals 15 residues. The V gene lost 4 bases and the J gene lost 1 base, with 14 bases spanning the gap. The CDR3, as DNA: TGCGCCAGCAGCGCGGGGCGGGGCGGGAACACTGAAGCTTTCTTT. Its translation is CASSAGRGGNTEAFF.

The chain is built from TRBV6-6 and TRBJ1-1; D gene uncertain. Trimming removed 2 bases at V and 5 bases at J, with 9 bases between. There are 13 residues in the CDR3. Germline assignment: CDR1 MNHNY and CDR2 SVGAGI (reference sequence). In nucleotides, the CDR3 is TGTGCCAGCAGTTACGGGCTATGGACTGAAGCTTTCTTT. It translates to CASSYGLWTEAFF.

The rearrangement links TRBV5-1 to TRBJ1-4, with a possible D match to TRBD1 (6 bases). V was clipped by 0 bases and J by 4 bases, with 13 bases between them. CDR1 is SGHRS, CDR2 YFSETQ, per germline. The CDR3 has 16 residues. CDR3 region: CASSLAPGDVNEKLFF. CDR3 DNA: TGCGCCAGCAGCTTGGCCCCAGGGGATGTTAATGAAAAACTGTTTTTT.

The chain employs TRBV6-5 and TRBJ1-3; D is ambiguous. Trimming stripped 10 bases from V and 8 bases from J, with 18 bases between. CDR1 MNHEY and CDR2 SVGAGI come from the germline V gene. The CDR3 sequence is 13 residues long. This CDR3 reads CATKRGIGDTIYF. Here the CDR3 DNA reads TGTGCCACCAAACGGGGAATCGGGGACACCATATATTTT.

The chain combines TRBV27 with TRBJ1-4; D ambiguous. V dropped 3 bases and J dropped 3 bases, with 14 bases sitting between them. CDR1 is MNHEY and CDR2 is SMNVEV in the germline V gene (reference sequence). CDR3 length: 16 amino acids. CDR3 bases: TGTGCCAGCAGTTTTAGCCCAGAGGTGTCTAATGAAAAACTGTTTTTT. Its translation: CASSFSPEVSNEKLFF.

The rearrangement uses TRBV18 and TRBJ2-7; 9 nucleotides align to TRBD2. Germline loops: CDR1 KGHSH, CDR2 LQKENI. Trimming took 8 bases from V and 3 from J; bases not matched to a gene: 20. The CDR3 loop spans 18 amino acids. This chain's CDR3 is CASRPQTSGASRNYEQYF. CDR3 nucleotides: TGTGCCAGCCGACCCCAGACTAGCGGAGCTTCCCGAAACTACGAGCAGTACTTC.

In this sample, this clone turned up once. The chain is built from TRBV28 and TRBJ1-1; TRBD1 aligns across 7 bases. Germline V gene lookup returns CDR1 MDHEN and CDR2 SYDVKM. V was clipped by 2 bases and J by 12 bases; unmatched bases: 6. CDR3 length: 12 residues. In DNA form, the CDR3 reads TGTGCCAGCAGTTTACTGACAGGGTTAACTTTCTTT. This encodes CASSLLTGLTFF.

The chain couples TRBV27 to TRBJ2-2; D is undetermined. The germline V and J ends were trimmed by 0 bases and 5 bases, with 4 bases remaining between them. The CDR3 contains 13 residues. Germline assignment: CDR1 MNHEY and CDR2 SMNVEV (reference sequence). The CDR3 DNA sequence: TGTGCCAGCAGTTTATCCGGGACCGGGGAGCTGTTTTTT. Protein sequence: CASSLSGTGELFF.

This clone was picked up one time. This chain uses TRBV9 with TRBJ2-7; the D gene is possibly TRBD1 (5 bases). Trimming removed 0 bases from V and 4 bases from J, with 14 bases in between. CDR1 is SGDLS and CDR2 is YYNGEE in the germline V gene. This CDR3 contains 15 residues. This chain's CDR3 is CASSVGAAQGYEQYF. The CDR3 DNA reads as TGTGCCAGCAGCGTAGGGGCCGCTCAGGGTTACGAGCAGTACTTC. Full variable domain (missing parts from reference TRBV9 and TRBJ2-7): DSGVTQTPKHLITATGQRVTLRCSPRSGDLSVYWYQQSLDQGLQFLIQYYNGEERAKGNILERFSAQQFPDLHSELNLSSLELGDSALYFCASSVGAAQGYEQYFGPGTRLTVT.

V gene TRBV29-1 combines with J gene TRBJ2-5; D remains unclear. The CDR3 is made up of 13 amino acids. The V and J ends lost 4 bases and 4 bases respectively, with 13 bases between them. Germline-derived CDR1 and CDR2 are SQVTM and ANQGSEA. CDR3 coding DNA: TGCAGCGTTGTTTACAGCTTAACAGAGACCCAGTACTTC. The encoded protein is CSVVYSLTETQYF.

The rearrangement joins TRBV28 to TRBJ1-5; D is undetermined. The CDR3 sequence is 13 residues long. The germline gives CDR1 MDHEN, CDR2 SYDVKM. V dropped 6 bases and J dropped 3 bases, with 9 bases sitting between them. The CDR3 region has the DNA TGTGCCAGCAGCCAGGCCTACAATCAGCCCCAGCATTTT. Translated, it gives CASSQAYNQPQHF.

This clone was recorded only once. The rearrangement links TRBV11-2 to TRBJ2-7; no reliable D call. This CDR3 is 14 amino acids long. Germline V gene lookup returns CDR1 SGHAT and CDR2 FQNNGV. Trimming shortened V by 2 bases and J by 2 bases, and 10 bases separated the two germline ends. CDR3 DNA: TGTGCCAGCAGCTTATCAACGCCGGCCTACGAGCAGTACTTC. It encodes CASSLSTPAYEQYF.

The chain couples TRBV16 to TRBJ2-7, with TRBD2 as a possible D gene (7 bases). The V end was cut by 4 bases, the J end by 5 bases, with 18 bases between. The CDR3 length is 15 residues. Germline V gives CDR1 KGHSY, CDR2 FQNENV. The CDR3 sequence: CASSPARGGTNEQYF. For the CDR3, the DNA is TGTGCCAGCAGCCCCGCCAGGGGAGGGACTAACGAGCAGTACTTC.

CDR3 residues: CAIAPGLAGDRSYNEQFF. In nucleotides, the CDR3 is TGTGCCATCGCCCCGGGGCTAGCGGGAGACCGTTCCTACAATGAGCAGTTCTTC. V is TRBV7-9 and J is TRBJ2-1, with TRBD2 identical over 10 bases. The CDR3 runs to 18 residues. The trim removed 10 bases at V and 1 base at J, leaving 16 bases unmatched. CDR1 and CDR2 (germline): SEHNR, FQNEAQ (reference sequence).

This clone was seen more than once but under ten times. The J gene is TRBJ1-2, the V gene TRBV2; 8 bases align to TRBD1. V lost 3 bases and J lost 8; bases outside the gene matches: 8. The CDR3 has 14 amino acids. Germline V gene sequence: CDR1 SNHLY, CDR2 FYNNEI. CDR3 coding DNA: TGTGCCAGCAGTGACGAAGGACAGGGCCGGGGCTACACCTTC. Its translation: CASSDEGQGRGYTF.

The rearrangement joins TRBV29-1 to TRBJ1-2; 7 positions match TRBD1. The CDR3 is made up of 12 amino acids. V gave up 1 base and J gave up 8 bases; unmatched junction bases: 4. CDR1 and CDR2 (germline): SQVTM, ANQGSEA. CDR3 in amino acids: CSVEGTGRGYTF. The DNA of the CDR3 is TGCAGCGTTGAAGGGACAGGTCGAGGCTACACCTTC.

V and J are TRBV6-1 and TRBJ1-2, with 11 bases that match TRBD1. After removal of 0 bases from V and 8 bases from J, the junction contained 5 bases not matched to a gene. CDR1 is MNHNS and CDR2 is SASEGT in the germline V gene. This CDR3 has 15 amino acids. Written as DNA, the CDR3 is TGTGCCAGCAGTGAAGCGTGGACAGGGGGCCGAGGCTACACCTTC. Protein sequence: CASSEAWTGGRGYTF.

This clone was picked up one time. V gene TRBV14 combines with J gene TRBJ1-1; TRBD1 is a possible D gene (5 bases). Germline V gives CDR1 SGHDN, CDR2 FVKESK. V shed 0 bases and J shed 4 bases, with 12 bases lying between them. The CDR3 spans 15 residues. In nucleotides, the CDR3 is TGTGCCAGCAGCCAAGACTGGGGCTTGGGCACTGAAGCTTTCTTT. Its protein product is CASSQDWGLGTEAFF.

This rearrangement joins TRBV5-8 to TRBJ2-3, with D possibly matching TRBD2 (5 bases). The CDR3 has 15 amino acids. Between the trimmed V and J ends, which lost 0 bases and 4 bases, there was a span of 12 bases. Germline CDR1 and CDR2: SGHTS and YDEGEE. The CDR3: CASSLGSKRADTQYF. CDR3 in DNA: TGTGCCAGCAGCTTGGGGAGTAAGAGGGCAGATACGCAGTATTTT.